Below are 5 T cell receptor beta chains sequenced from a single sample in a study of T cell responses to AZD1222 COVID-19 vaccine. Measured with immunoSEQ multiplex PCR; TCRdb has only the in-frame clones, and not every one. Of 120,000 to 150,000 clones listed, roughly nine tenths were seen once; the top ten hold roughly 3.1%. Sequenced material: peripheral blood, taken on day 0 of AZD1222 vaccination. The receptors originated from an adult in good health.

This sequence joins TRBV5-1 and TRBJ2-7; maybe TRBD2 (5 bases). The CDR3 sequence is 15 residues long. The V end was cut by 0 bases, the J end by 2 bases, with 12 bases between. The germline V gene has CDR1 SGHRS and CDR2 YFSETQ. The CDR3 sequence is CASSLGNTRAYEQYF. CDR3 nucleotide sequence: TGCGCCAGCAGCTTGGGGAACACTAGGGCCTACGAGCAGTACTTC.

The chain joins TRBV19 to TRBJ2-1; TRBD2 aligns across 14 bases. With 2 bases clipped from V and 9 bases from J, the junction kept 12 bases outside the gene matches. The length of the CDR3 is 18 residues. Germline CDR1 LNHDA, CDR2 SQIVND (reference sequence). CDR3 in amino acids: CASSIPEMTSGRGSEQFF. The CDR3 DNA reads as TGTGCCAGTAGTATACCCGAGATGACTAGCGGGAGGGGGTCTGAGCAGTTCTTC.

Only a few counts were recorded for this clone. This chain links TRBV7-2 with TRBJ1-3; D not resolved. V lost 1 base, J lost 2 bases, and 9 bases lay in between. CDR3 length equals 15 residues. Germline CDR1 is SGHTA and CDR2 is FQGNSA. CDR3 residues: CASSLVLFAGNTIYF. The DNA of the CDR3 is TGTGCCAGCAGCTTAGTATTGTTTGCTGGAAACACCATATATTTT.

The rearrangement links TRBV2 to TRBJ2-4, with D possibly TRBD2 on 5 matching bases. Trimming stripped 8 bases from V and 9 bases from J, with 14 bases between. Germline V gives CDR1 SNHLY, CDR2 FYNNEI. This CDR3 is 12 amino acids long. The CDR3 DNA sequence: TGTGCCAGCGTGGGAGACAATTCCATTCAGTACTTC. It is translated as CASVGDNSIQYF. The variable domain in full, completed from reference TRBV2 and TRBJ2-4, reads EPEVTQTPSHQVTQMGQEVILRCVPISNHLYFYWYRQILGQKVEFLVSFYNNEISEKSEIFDDQFSVERPDGSNFTLKIRSTKLEDSAMYFCASVGDNSIQYFGAGTRLSVL.

The chain uses TRBV21-1 and TRBJ1-1. TRBV21-1 constitutes a pseudogene. This CDR3 spans 15 amino acids. The CDR3 DNA reads TGTGCCAGCAGCCGAGGATGGGGGAAGAACACTGAAGCTTTCTTT. Its protein product is CASSRGWGKNTEAFF.